This is a list of T cell receptor beta chains from one sample in a study of T cell responses to AZD1222 COVID-19 vaccine. Repertoires were generated with immunoSEQ multiplex PCR, while TCRdb's copy carries only in-frame clones and drops some. The data hold 130,000 or so clones, with 89% observed a single time. The sequenced sample was peripheral blood, obtained on day 0 of AZD1222 vaccination. All receptors come from an adult in good health. CDR3s include the opening cysteine and the closing phenylalanine or tryptophan. The order of the fields is clone size, J gene, D gene, V gene, CDR3 DNA, CDR3 protein. D genes are given only for firm matches. Clone size is stated in some rows and not others, as once, few, many or a class when expanded.

>NA|TRBJ2-7|NA|TRBV5-1
TGCGCCAGCAGCTTGTACGAGGGGAGCTCCGAGCAGTACTTC
CASSLYEGSSEQYF
>NA|TRBJ1-6|NA|TRBV27
TGTGCCAGCAGTTCCCCGATCAAAGGTTCACCCCTCCACTTT
CASSSPIKGSPLHF
>NA|TRBJ2-5|NA|TRBV5-1
TGCGCCAGCAGCTGGTCTAGGGGCCAAGAGACCCAGTACTTC
CASSWSRGQETQYF
>once|TRBJ2-7|TRBD2|TRBV6-2/TRBV6-3
TGTGCCAGCAGTCCCGCGGGGGGCGGGTCCTACGAGCAGTACTTC
CASSPAGGGSYEQYF
>NA|TRBJ2-3|NA|TRBV11-2
TGTGCCAGCAGCTTCAGGGGCGGGAACACAGATACGCAGTATTTT
CASSFRGGNTDTQYF
>few|TRBJ2-1|NA|TRBV13
TGTGCCAGCAGCCCTCCTCCGATAGGCGGTGAGCAGTTCTTC
CASSPPPIGGEQFF
>NA|TRBJ1-3|NA|TRBV7-2
TGTGCCAGCAGCAGAGGGACGGGTACTGGAAACACCATATATTTT
CASSRGTGTGNTIYF
>NA|TRBJ2-1|NA|TRBV25-1
TGTGCCAGCAGTGAATCCGCCGAGAGATGGAATGAGCAGTTCTTC
CASSESAERWNEQFF
>NA|TRBJ1-3|NA|TRBV5-6
TGTGCCAGCAGCTGGCTTGGCAGGGAGGGAAACACCATATATTTT
CASSWLGREGNTIYF
>NA|TRBJ2-2|NA|TRBV12-5
TGTGCTAGTGGTTTGGTGGGTACCGGGGAGCTGTTTTTT
CASGLVGTGELFF
>NA|TRBJ1-2|NA|TRBV4-1
TGCGCCAGCAGCCCCCGACGGGGGGCGGCTAGAGGCTACACCTTC
CASSPRRGAARGYTF
>NA|TRBJ2-7|NA|TRBV4-1
TGCGCCAGCAGCCATGGGGTCCGGAGCTCCTACGAGCAGTACTTC
CASSHGVRSSYEQYF
>NA|TRBJ2-7|NA|TRBV4-2
TGTGCCAGCAGCCAAGATCACGCAAGCGCCTACGAGCAGTACTTC
CASSQDHASAYEQYF
>NA|TRBJ2-7|NA|TRBV5-1
TGCGCCAGCAGCTTGGGTCGATCCGTGCTAACCTACGAGCAGTACTTC
CASSLGRSVLTYEQYF
>NA|TRBJ2-2|NA|TRBV9
TGTGCCAGCAGCCCGACAGGTTCCCTTACCGGGGAGCTGTTTTTT
CASSPTGSLTGELFF
>NA|TRBJ1-2|NA|TRBV19
TGTGCCAGTAGGACGGAGAGGGCTTATGGCTACACCTTC
CASRTERAYGYTF
>NA|TRBJ2-1|NA|TRBV6-5
TGTGCCAGCACCCAGGGCTATGAGCAGTTCTTC
CASTQGYEQFF
>NA|TRBJ1-2|TRBD1|TRBV6-5
TGTGCCAGCAGTTACTCGGGACAGGGGAATGGCTACACCTTC
CASSYSGQGNGYTF
>NA|TRBJ2-2|NA|TRBV4-3
TGCGCCAGCAGCCAAGTCGGTGGTGGTGTCGCGAACACCGGGGAGCTGTTTTTT
CASSQVGGGVANTGELFF
>NA|TRBJ1-2|NA|TRBV7-2
TGTGCCAGCAGCCAAGAAGTAGGGATCAGCTATGGCTACACCTTC
CASSQEVGISYGYTF
>NA|TRBJ1-5|NA|TRBV19
TGTGCCAGTAGGACCGGACGGAACAATCAGCCCCAGCATTTT
CASRTGRNNQPQHF
>NA|TRBJ2-1|NA|TRBV9
TGTGCCAGCAGCTCTCCGGTTAGCGATGAGCAGTTCTTC
CASSSPVSDEQFF
>NA|TRBJ2-3|NA|TRBV6-5
TGTGCCAGCAGTTACAAGGTGGTAACTAGCACAGATACGCAGTATTTT
CASSYKVVTSTDTQYF
>NA|TRBJ1-3|NA|TRBV5-6
TGTGCCAGCAGCTTAGGTGGAAACACCATATATTTT
CASSLGGNTIYF
>NA|TRBJ2-3|TRBD2|TRBV7-2
TGTGCCAGCAGCTTAGATCGCGGGAGGGGGGGCACAGATACGCAGTATTTT
CASSLDRGRGGTDTQYF
>NA|TRBJ1-3|NA|TRBV9
TGTGCCAGCAGCGGCCGAGGAAACACCATATATTTT
CASSGRGNTIYF
>NA|TRBJ1-2|NA|TRBV4-2
TGTGCCAGCAGCCAAAGCGAACCCTCTGACGTTAAATACTATGGCTACACCTTC
CASSQSEPSDVKYYGYTF
>NA|TRBJ2-1|TRBD2|TRBV9
TGTGCCAGCAGCACCCCGAGGGCTAGCGGGGTTGGGTACAATGAGCAGTTCTTC
CASSTPRASGVGYNEQFF
>NA|TRBJ1-5|NA|TRBV7-6
TGTGCCAGCAGCTTAGAGGCGGGTGTAGGTTATAGCAATCAGCCCCAGCATTTT
CASSLEAGVGYSNQPQHF
>few|TRBJ1-4|TRBD1|TRBV4-2
TGTGCCAGCAGCCACCCCAGCCGGGACAGGGGGCCGACTAATGAAAAACTGTTTTTT
CASSHPSRDRGPTNEKLFF
>NA|TRBJ2-2|TRBD2|TRBV2
TGTGCCAGCAGTGAAGCGGCATTCCCTGTGGGGACTAGCGGGGCGAACACCGGGGAGCTGTTTTTT
CASSEAAFPVGTSGANTGELFF
>NA|TRBJ1-4|NA|TRBV5-8
TGTGCCAGCAGCCCAGGGACGGCAGATTTTAATGAAAAACTGTTTTTT
CASSPGTADFNEKLFF
>NA|TRBJ1-2|TRBD1|TRBV18
TGTGCCAGCTCACGCCGGGACAGGGATGATGGCTACACCTTC
CASSRRDRDDGYTF
>NA|TRBJ1-1|NA|TRBV27
TGTGCCAGCAGCGACAGTGCCCTCAACACTGAAGCTTTCTTT
CASSDSALNTEAFF
>NA|TRBJ2-1|TRBD2|TRBV9
TGTGCCAGCAGCGAGGATAGCGGGGGCTACAATGAGCAGTTCTTC
CASSEDSGGYNEQFF
>once|TRBJ2-1|TRBD2|TRBV5-1
TGCGCCAGCAGCTTGGGAATAGCGGGAGGTTCCTACAATGAGCAGTTCTTC
CASSLGIAGGSYNEQFF
>NA|TRBJ1-4|NA|TRBV3-1/TRBV3-2
TGTGCCAGCAGCCCAGGCCTTTCTTCTAATGAAAAACTGTTTTTT
CASSPGLSSNEKLFF
>NA|TRBJ1-3|NA|TRBV6-5
TGTGCCAGCAGTTTCAACAGGCGCTCTGGAAACACCATATATTTT
CASSFNRRSGNTIYF
>NA|TRBJ1-1|NA|TRBV10-3
TGTGCCATCAGTGAGAGGAGCACTGAAGCTTTCTTT
CAISERSTEAFF
>few|TRBJ2-5|TRBD2|TRBV7-9
TGTGCCAGCAGCTTAGTAGAGGCGGGAGGGGAGACCCAGTACTTC
CASSLVEAGGETQYF
>NA|TRBJ2-7|NA|TRBV4-3
TGCGCCAGCAGCCAAGATCGGGCGACAAGGCGAGCCGAGCAGTACTTC
CASSQDRATRRAEQYF
>NA|TRBJ1-2|NA|TRBV12-3/TRBV12-4
TGTGCCAGCGGCAACAGGTTTGGTGGCTACACCTTC
CASGNRFGGYTF
>NA|TRBJ1-3|TRBD1|TRBV3-1/TRBV3-2
TGTGCCAGCAGCCAAGCAACGGACAGGGGGGTTGGAAACACCATATATTTT
CASSQATDRGVGNTIYF